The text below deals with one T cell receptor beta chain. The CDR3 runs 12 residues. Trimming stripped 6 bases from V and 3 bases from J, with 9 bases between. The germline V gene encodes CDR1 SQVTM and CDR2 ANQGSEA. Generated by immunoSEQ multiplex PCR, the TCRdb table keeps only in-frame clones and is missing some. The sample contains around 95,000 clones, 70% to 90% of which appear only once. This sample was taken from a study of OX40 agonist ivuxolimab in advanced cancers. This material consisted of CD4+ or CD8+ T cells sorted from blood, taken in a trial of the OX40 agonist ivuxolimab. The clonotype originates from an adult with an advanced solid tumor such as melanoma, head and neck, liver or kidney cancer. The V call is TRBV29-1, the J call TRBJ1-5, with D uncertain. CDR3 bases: TGCAGCGTGGGGAGTTTCAATCAGCCCCAGCATTTT. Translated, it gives CSVGSFNQPQHF. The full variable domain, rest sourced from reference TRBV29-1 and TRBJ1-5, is SAVISQKPSRDICQRGTSLTIQCQVDSQVTMMFWYRQQPGQSLTLIATANQGSEATYESGFVIDKFPISRPNLTFSTLTVSNMSPEDSSIYLCSVGSFNQPQHFGDGTRLSIL.